Listed below are T cell receptor beta chains from one sample, sequenced in a study of shared clonotypes between healthy human individuals. Profiled with immunoSEQ multiplex PCR; TCRdb holds only in-frame clones, not every one. The sample shows 1 million to 1.3 million clones, about 84% of them seen only once. Sample: memory CD4+ T cells from PBMCs. Receptors were obtained from a young man in good health. Some clones in this sample may be carry-over from other donors' samples. Both conserved end residues are part of each CDR3. Each record gives: J gene, D gene, clone size, V gene, CDR3 DNA, CDR3 protein. D genes are given only for firm matches. Where a row states a size, it is once, few, many or the class of an expanded clone; other rows omit it.

TRBJ2-2 | - | - | TRBV7-3 | TGTGCCAGCAGCGCGGACAGGAACACCGGGGAGCTGTTTTTT | CASSADRNTGELFF
TRBJ2-7 | - | - | TRBV27 | TGTGCCACCCGACAACCAGCGGTCCCCTACGAGCAGTACTTC | CATRQPAVPYEQYF
TRBJ2-7 | - | once | TRBV11-3 | TGTGCCAGCAGCTTCAGGGGCAGTAACGAGCAGTACTTC | CASSFRGSNEQYF
TRBJ2-7 | - | - | TRBV11-2 | TGTGCCAGCACCCCCCACGAGGTGGGAGAGCAGTACTTC | CASTPHEVGEQYF
TRBJ1-4 | - | many | TRBV30 | TGTGCCTGGAGTCCCCAATACGGGACATTGAATGAAAAACTGTTTTTT | CAWSPQYGTLNEKLFF
TRBJ2-4 | - | - | TRBV19 | TGTGCCAGTAGTTTCAGGGCGACGACCCTCTTAAACATTCAGTACTTC | CASSFRATTLLNIQYF
TRBJ1-1 | - | - | TRBV18 | TGTGCCAGCTCACCTGGAATGAACACTGAAGCTTTCTTT | CASSPGMNTEAFF
TRBJ2-1 | TRBD2 | - | TRBV6-1 | TGTGCCAGCAGTCAGGGACTAGTTGGCTACAATGAGCAGTTCTTC | CASSQGLVGYNEQFF
TRBJ1-2 | - | - | TRBV5-1 | TGCGCCAGCAGCTTGCCGGGAGATTATGGCTACACCTTC | CASSLPGDYGYTF
TRBJ2-3 | - | - | TRBV6-5 | TGTGCCAGCACCTCGGGTTCAGATACGCAGTATTTT | CASTSGSDTQYF
TRBJ2-5 | - | - | TRBV5-1 | TGCGCCAGCAGCTTGGGACTACAGTACTGGGAGACCCAGTACTTC | CASSLGLQYWETQYF
TRBJ2-5 | - | - | TRBV7-9 | TGTGCCAGCAGCTTGAGGGGGGCCAACGAGACCCAGTACTTC | CASSLRGANETQYF
TRBJ2-4 | - | few | TRBV4-2 | TGTGCCAGCAGCCAAGTTGAACCCTCAAACATTCAGTACTTC | CASSQVEPSNIQYF
TRBJ2-1 | TRBD2 | - | TRBV5-5 | TGTGCCAGCAGCTTCTCCGGGACTAGCGGGAGGGCCTCCCAGTTCTTC | CASSFSGTSGRASQFF
TRBJ2-7 | TRBD2 | few | TRBV14 | TGTGCCAGCAGCCGAAGCATGGGGCTAGCGGGAGGATCCTACGAGCAGTACTTC | CASSRSMGLAGGSYEQYF
TRBJ2-5 | TRBD1 | - | TRBV5-6 | TGTGCCAGCAGCCATATAGACAGGGCTCGAGAGACCCAGTACTTC | CASSHIDRARETQYF
TRBJ2-5 | - | - | TRBV4-1 | TGCGCCAGCAGCCAAGCCCAGGGGGAGACCCAGTACTTC | CASSQAQGETQYF
TRBJ2-5 | - | - | TRBV18 | TGTGCCAGCTCACCGCCACAGGGTCGAGAGACCCAGTACTTC | CASSPPQGRETQYF
TRBJ2-1 | - | once | TRBV7-8 | TGTGCCAGCAGCTACGCCCTAGCTAGTGAGCAGTTCTTC | CASSYALASEQFF
TRBJ1-1 | - | once | TRBV27 | TGTGCCAGCAGTTGGAGCGGGTACACTGAAGCTTTCTTT | CASSWSGYTEAFF
TRBJ1-1 | - | - | TRBV4-1 | TGCGCCAGCAGCCAGATGGACCGGGCGGGGACTGAAGCTTTCTTT | CASSQMDRAGTEAFF
TRBJ2-1 | - | - | TRBV30 | TGTGCCTGGAAACGGCAGGGTACAACTTACAATGAGCAGTTCTTC | CAWKRQGTTYNEQFF
TRBJ2-1 | - | - | TRBV28 | TGTGCCAGCAGTTTAGTTCCGAATGCGGCGTTCTTC | CASSLVPNAAFF
TRBJ2-1 | TRBD2 | - | TRBV30 | TGTGCCTGGAGTTCCACGATCAGAGTAGCGGGAGGGAAAGTCTACAATGAGCAGTTCTTC | CAWSSTIRVAGGKVYNEQFF
TRBJ2-3 | - | - | TRBV5-6 | TGTGCCAGCAGCTTGGGTCCGAGCACAGATACGCAGTATTTT | CASSLGPSTDTQYF
TRBJ2-7 | TRBD2 | - | TRBV6-5 | TGTGCCAGCAGGAAGGGAGCGGGAGTGCGGGAGCAGTACTTC | CASRKGAGVREQYF
TRBJ2-7 | TRBD2 | - | TRBV30 | TGTGCCTGGAGCCAGACTAGCGGGAGATCCCCCTACGAGCAGTACTTC | CAWSQTSGRSPYEQYF
TRBJ1-2 | TRBD1 | - | TRBV5-6 | TGTGCCAGCAGCTTGGGTCGCGACAGGGTGGAACTCTACACCTTC | CASSLGRDRVELYTF
TRBJ2-3 | TRBD1 | - | TRBV14 | TGTGCCAGCAGCCCCAGGGGACAGGAACCCAAGCCCCGGGGCACAGATACGCAGTATTTT | CASSPRGQEPKPRGTDTQYF
TRBJ1-1 | - | - | TRBV4-2 | TGTGCCAGCAGCCAAGATATTGTGGCCTCGGTCCACAAACACGCTGAAGCTTTCTTT | CASSQDIVASVHKHAEAFF
TRBJ1-4 | - | - | TRBV7-2 | TGTGCCAGCAGCCCGGGGGGGGCCCTTAATGAAAAACTGTTTTTT | CASSPGGALNEKLFF
TRBJ1-3 | - | - | TRBV9 | TGTGCCAGCAGCGACCGCGGGCGGTTTGGAGGAAACACCATATATTTT | CASSDRGRFGGNTIYF
TRBJ2-3 | TRBD2 | - | TRBV5-1 | TGCGCCAGCAAACCGACTAGCGGGCTCACAGATACGCAGTATTTT | CASKPTSGLTDTQYF
TRBJ1-1 | - | - | TRBV6-5 | TGTGCCAGCAGTTACTCCGGCGCAGAGAACACTGAAGCTTTCTTT | CASSYSGAENTEAFF
TRBJ2-1 | - | many | TRBV4-3 | TGCGCCAGCAGCCAAGTGGGCGGGTCCTACAATGAGCAGTTCTTC | CASSQVGGSYNEQFF
TRBJ2-7 | - | - | TRBV2 | TGTGCCAGCAGTGAAGACGGTAGGATAAGCGAGCAGTACTTC | CASSEDGRISEQYF
TRBJ2-4 | - | - | TRBV14 | TGTGCCAGCAGCCAATGGTTACGGGGAGGTGCCAAAAACATTCAGTACTTC | CASSQWLRGGAKNIQYF
TRBJ2-2 | - | - | TRBV11-3 | TGTGCCAGCAGCCCGCGGGGCGGGACAGCGATTAACACCGGGGAGCTGTTTTTT | CASSPRGGTAINTGELFF
TRBJ2-7 | - | - | TRBV7-6 | TGTGCCAGCAGCTTAGGGCCGAGGGGCGAGCAGTACTTC | CASSLGPRGEQYF
TRBJ2-1 | TRBD2 | few | TRBV7-9 | TGTGCCAGCAGCTTACTAGCGGTCAACAATGAGCAGTTCTTC | CASSLLAVNNEQFF
TRBJ2-1 | TRBD2 | - | TRBV14 | TGTGCCAGCAGCCCTAGCGGGAGGGATGAGCAGTTCTTC | CASSPSGRDEQFF
TRBJ2-5 | - | few | TRBV5-1 | TGCGCCAGCAGCGAAGGGACGCCCCAAGAGACCCAGTACTTC | CASSEGTPQETQYF
TRBJ2-1 | - | - | TRBV6-1 | TGTGCCAGCAGTGAAATAGTTTATGAGCAGTTCTTC | CASSEIVYEQFF
TRBJ1-1 | - | many | TRBV5-5 | TGTGCCAGCAGCGTAGGGGAGGGAACTGAAGCTTTCTTT | CASSVGEGTEAFF
TRBJ1-3 | - | - | TRBV5-4 | TGTGCCAGCAGCGTCGACATATCTGGAAACACCATATATTTT | CASSVDISGNTIYF